Detailed here is one TCR beta chain. Its antigen is unidentified. TCRdb passed the 5' RACE reads through MiXCR, listing each CDR3 protein once. The sample has roughly 380,000 distinct CDR3 sequences; approximately 30% are singletons. This record comes from a study of identical twins' blood T cells. This CDR3 has 15 residues. Germline V gives CDR1 LGHNA, CDR2 YSLEER. The V and J ends lost 4 bases and 2 bases respectively, with 14 bases between them. Broader study findings: Abundant TCRbeta CDR3s overlapped more between twins than with unrelated donors.

The sequence was collected from a woman aged 18-50 years in good health. The sample was PBMCs. The gene calls are TRBV4-3 and TRBJ1-1; TRBD1 is a possible D gene (5 bases). CDR3 loop: CASSLRGGKNTEAFF. In DNA, the CDR3 is TGCGCCAGCAGCCTCCGCGGGGGGAAAAACACTGAAGCTTTCTTT.